This T cell receptor beta chain was observed in a study of graft-versus-host responses after intestinal transplantation. CDR1 SNHLY and CDR2 FYNNEI come from the germline V gene. The CDR3 is made up of 16 amino acids. The trim removed 6 bases at V and 3 bases at J, leaving 12 bases unmatched. Sequencing used immunoSEQ multiplex PCR; TCRdb keeps in-frame clones, though not all of them. In the table there are about 130,000 clones, over 90% of which are singletons. With regard to this clone: As yet, its antigen is unknown.

The chain joins TRBV2 to TRBJ2-7; TRBD1 aligns across 9 bases. The TCR originated in a human donor who received an intestinal transplant. The sample in question was unstimulated CD4+ T cells sorted from spleen or lymph node cells, obtained before intestinal transplant. DNA for the CDR3: TGTGCCAGCAGAGGAAGTGGACAGGGGATTTTCTACGAGCAGTACTTC. It encodes CASRGSGQGIFYEQYF.